These 12 T cell receptor beta chains came from one sample sequenced in a study of T cell clonality in common variable immunodeficiency. This table comes from immunoSEQ multiplex PCR, and its TCRdb copy is limited to in-frame clones, with some not included. The profile covers fewer than 75,000 clones, none occurring a single time. The sequencing sample was made of peripheral blood mononuclear cells. The receptors here all came from a person between 18 and 69 years old in good health.

This clone was observed at least ten times. The read falls 3 residues short of the CDR3 end, and the missing part is taken from the germline J gene. The rearrangement uses TRBV7-3 and TRBJ1-3; TRBD1 agrees at 8 bases. Germline assignment: CDR1 SGHTA and CDR2 FQGTGA. This CDR3 region has 17 residues. With V trimmed by 2 bases and J by 3 bases, 9 bases remained unmatched. CDR3 residues: CASSLLGTGTGGNTIYF. The covered CDR3 bases are TGTGCCAGCAGCTTATTAGGAACCGGGACAGGTGGAAACACC.

This clone was seen at least ten times. The read terminates 3 residues ahead of where the CDR3 ends, so the germline J gene completes it. The chain links TRBV20-1 to TRBJ2-7; 7 bases match TRBD1. CDR3 length: 14 amino acids. V trimming: 5 bases; J trimming: 0 bases; junction bases outside the gene matches: 7. Germline V CDR1 and CDR2: DFQATT, SNEGSKA (reference sequence). Incomplete CDR3 DNA: TGCAGTGCTGTCCGCGACAGGGACTCCTACGAG. Translation gives CSAVRDRDSYE. The complete CDR3 protein is CSAVRDRDSYEQYF.

In this sample, this clone turned up many times. From the germline J gene comes the end of the CDR3, since the read stops 3 residues before it. This chain connects TRBV18 to TRBJ1-4, with D hard to call. Germline assignment: CDR1 KGHSH and CDR2 LQKENI. This CDR3 contains 13 residues. The V gene lost 2 bases and the J gene lost 7 bases, with 8 bases spanning the gap. Incomplete CDR3 DNA: TGTGCCAGCTCACCAGTCCCTAGTGAAAAA. Its translation: CASSPVPSEK. The entire CDR3 protein reads CASSPVPSEKLFF.

This clone was seen many times. The part of the CDR3 DNA that was read is TGCGCCAGCAGCTCTACAGGGGGTGGTAGTGAAAAA. It yields the protein CASSSTGGGSEK. The whole CDR3 reads CASSSTGGGSEKLFF. The V call is TRBV5-1, the J call TRBJ1-4; 8 bases map to TRBD1. The read ends 3 residues shy of where the CDR3 ends; the end is completed using the germline J gene. Germline V gives CDR1 SGHRS, CDR2 YFSETQ. The CDR3 runs 15 residues. V gave up 3 bases and J gave up 7 bases; unmatched junction bases: 8.

This clone was detected ten times or more. Read coverage stops 3 residues before the CDR3 terminus; the germline J gene supplies the remainder. The V call is TRBV20-1, the J call TRBJ2-7; 8 nucleotides match TRBD1. V lost 3 bases and J lost 1; bases outside the gene matches: 8. The CDR3 is 15 residues long. Germline CDR1 and CDR2: DFQATT and SNEGSKA (reference sequence). The covered CDR3 bases are TGCAGTGCTAGCGGTGGACAGGGATTTTCCTACGAG. Protein product: CSASGGQGFSYE. The full CDR3 reads CSASGGQGFSYEQYF.

This clone has at least ten counts. The CDR3 end lies 3 residues beyond the end of the read and is filled in from the germline J gene. V and J are TRBV24-1 and TRBJ2-1, with 10 nucleotides matching TRBD2. The V gene's germline CDR1 is KGHDR and CDR2 SFDVKD. This CDR3 contains 16 residues. Trimming took 2 bases from V and 4 from J; bases not matched to a gene: 4. CDR3 loop: CATSDSGTSVYNEQFF. The DNA read from the CDR3 is TGTGCCACCAGTGATTCCGGGACTAGCGTTTACAATGAG.

This clone was counted at least ten times. The missing CDR3 end, 3 residues past where the read stops, is filled in from the germline J gene. V and J are TRBV6-1 and TRBJ1-4; 7 nucleotides line up with TRBD1. The CDR3 length is 16 residues. V lost 4 bases and J lost 0; bases outside the gene matches: 5. Germline values: CDR1 MNHNS, CDR2 SASEGT. CDR3 amino acids: CASSGQGQTTNEKLFF. CDR3 DNA, as far as it was read: TGTGCCAGCAGTGGACAGGGCCAAACAACTAATGAAAAA.

Many counts were recorded for this clone. The observed sequence ends 3 residues before the CDR3 terminus, with the missing tail filled in from the germline J gene. V usage is TRBV2 and J usage is TRBJ1-6; D might be TRBD1 (5 bases). V lost 8 bases and J lost 6, with 23 bases in between. In germline, CDR1 is SNHLY, CDR2 FYNNEI. The CDR3 is made up of 17 amino acids. The covered CDR3 bases are TGTGCCAGCTGTCGGGAGGGGCGTTATGGGGTTAATTCACCC. The encoded protein is CASCREGRYGVNSP. The whole CDR3 reads CASCREGRYGVNSPLHF.

This clone was detected many times. The read halts 3 residues ahead of the CDR3 end, with the missing end drawn from the germline J gene. V is TRBV5-1 and J is TRBJ1-2; D perhaps matches TRBD1 (6 bases). Trimming cost V 3 bases and J 4 bases, with 13 bases left between them. Germline lookup yields CDR1 SGHRS and CDR2 YFSETQ. The CDR3 contains 14 residues. CDR3 bases read: TGCGCCAGCAGCTGGGATGACAGGTCCTATGGC. Its protein is CASSWDDRSYG. The full-length CDR3 reads as CASSWDDRSYGYTF.

This clone has a count of ten or more. The CDR3 goes on 3 residues after the read ends, and that part is filled in from the germline J gene. This chain links TRBV18 with TRBJ2-7, with 7 bases fitting TRBD1. Per germline, CDR1 KGHSH and CDR2 LQKENI. The CDR3 extends over 14 amino acids. J lost 2 bases, V lost 6 bases, and 7 bases had no gene match. This CDR3 is CASSRGQGAYEQYF. The CDR3 DNA, read in part, is TGTGCCAGCTCGAGGGGGCAGGGGGCCTACGAG. Full variable domain (missing parts from reference TRBV18 and TRBJ2-7): NAGVMQNPRHLVRRRGQEARLRCSPMKGHSHVYWYRQLPEEGLKFMVYLQKENIIDESGMPKERFSAEFPKEGPSILRIQQVVRGDSAAYFCASSRGQGAYEQYFGPGTRLTVT.

This clone was detected many times. The CDR3 end lies 3 residues beyond the end of the read and is filled in from the germline J gene. The chain couples TRBV7-3 to TRBJ2-1; 13 bases are a match to TRBD2. Germline V lookup: CDR1 SGHTA, CDR2 FQGTGA. This CDR3 is built from 16 residues. Trimming took 2 bases from V and 2 from J; bases not matched to a gene: 0. The DNA read from the CDR3 is TGTGCCAGCAGCTTAGGGACTAGCGGGACCTACAATGAG. Its protein is CASSLGTSGTYNE. The entire CDR3 sequence reads CASSLGTSGTYNEQFF.

At least ten counts were recorded for this clone. The read finishes 3 residues shy of the CDR3 end, and the germline J gene is used to complete it. The chain employs TRBV5-1 and TRBJ1-1, with 10 bases fitting TRBD1. With V trimmed by 6 bases and J by 3 bases, 8 bases remained unmatched. The germline gives CDR1 SGHRS, CDR2 YFSETQ. The CDR3 has 15 residues. CDR3 residues: CASTSPGTGDTEAFF. Incomplete CDR3 DNA: TGCGCCAGCACCTCGCCCGGGACAGGGGACACTGAA.